The 9 T cell receptor beta chains below come from one sample, sequenced in a study of shared clonotypes between healthy human individuals. This table comes from immunoSEQ multiplex PCR, and its TCRdb copy is limited to in-frame clones, with some not included. This sample yields approximately 1.5 million clones, of which approximately 98% are seen a single time; 0.4% to 0.45% belongs to the top ten. The sequencing input was naive CD4+ T cells sorted from blood. Sample subset: CD45RA+ positively selected. The source is a man aged 25-45 years in good health.

The V gene is TRBV7-8, the J gene TRBJ2-7; D gene ambiguous. The CDR3 totals 14 residues. V was trimmed by 6 bases and J by 0 bases, leaving 12 bases between them. Germline CDR1 is SGHVS and CDR2 is FQNEAQ. The CDR3 is CASRPGRNSYEQYF. In nucleotides, the CDR3 is TGTGCCAGCAGACCCGGGCGGAACTCCTACGAGCAGTACTTC.

The chain has TRBV28 and TRBJ2-7; D not resolved. Germline loops: CDR1 MDHEN, CDR2 SYDVKM. V lost 5 bases, J lost 13 bases, and 18 bases lay in between. This CDR3 is built from 12 residues. The CDR3 spells CASSTASTRGYF. In DNA form, the CDR3 reads TGTGCCAGCAGTACAGCCTCTACGAGAGGTTACTTC.

V is TRBV2 and J is TRBJ1-2; D gene ambiguous. CDR1 is SNHLY, CDR2 FYNNEI, per germline. There are 12 residues in the CDR3. Trimming cost V 5 bases and J 5 bases, with 9 bases left between them. Here the CDR3 DNA reads TGTGCCAGCAGTAAGGGAGGATATGGCTACACCTTC. The encoded protein is CASSKGGYGYTF. Drawing the rest from reference TRBV2 and TRBJ1-2, the complete variable domain is EPEVTQTPSHQVTQMGQEVILRCVPISNHLYFYWYRQILGQKVEFLVSFYNNEISEKSEIFDDQFSVERPDGSNFTLKIRSTKLEDSAMYFCASSKGGYGYTFGSGTRLTVV.

J is TRBJ2-7 and V is TRBV6-5; TRBD2 matches at 7 bases. The trim removed 6 bases at V and 4 bases at J, leaving 12 bases unmatched. Germline V gene sequence: CDR1 MNHEY, CDR2 SVGAGI. The CDR3 contains 15 residues. The chain's CDR3 is CASSFGLREGYEQYF. The CDR3 region has the DNA TGTGCCAGCAGCTTCGGACTCAGGGAGGGGTACGAGCAGTACTTC.

This clone was picked up one time. This chain links TRBV19 with TRBJ2-2, with D perhaps given as TRBD1 or TRBD2 (5 bases each). CDR3 size: 16 residues. In germline, CDR1 is LNHDA, CDR2 SQIVND (reference sequence). Trimming shortened V by 2 bases and J by 3 bases, and 13 bases separated the two germline ends. The CDR3 region has the DNA TGTGCCAGTAGTATAATTTGGGACCGAGACACCGGGGAGCTGTTTTTT. Protein: CASSIIWDRDTGELFF.

The V gene is TRBV7-3, the J gene TRBJ2-1, with D tentatively TRBD2 (6 bases). The CDR3 is 15 amino acids. V was shortened by 3 bases and J by 2 bases, with 11 bases between the two germline ends. Per the germline V gene, CDR1 is SGHTA and CDR2 is FQGTGA. The CDR3 coding sequence is TGTGCCAGCAGCTTGGGGCTAGCGACCTACAATGAGCAGTTCTTC. As protein: CASSLGLATYNEQFF.

The chain carries TRBV9 and TRBJ2-5; 11 bases map to TRBD2. In germline, CDR1 is SGDLS, CDR2 YYNGEE. V trimming: 5 bases; J trimming: 1 base; junction bases outside the gene matches: 4. CDR3 length equals 15 residues. The CDR3, as DNA: TGTGCCAGCAGTGCGACTAGCGGGACCCAAGAGACCCAGTACTTC. Its translation is CASSATSGTQETQYF.

This sequence joins TRBV7-8 and TRBJ2-7; D possibly uses TRBD1 or TRBD2 (5 bases each). The germline V gene encodes CDR1 SGHVS and CDR2 FQNEAQ. The length of the CDR3 is 15 residues. V lost 3 bases, J lost 4 bases, and 16 bases lay in between. CDR3: CASSFLPGPIYEQYF. In DNA, the CDR3 is TGTGCCAGCAGCTTTCTTCCGGGACCGATATACGAGCAGTACTTC.

The chain is built from TRBV9 and TRBJ2-1; TRBD2 agrees at 11 bases. This CDR3 region has 16 residues. V gave up 3 bases and J gave up 12 bases; unmatched junction bases: 14. Germline-derived CDR1 and CDR2 are SGDLS and YYNGEE. Written as DNA, the CDR3 is TGTGCCAGCAGCGCCCGAGGGACTAGCGGTTTCATGGGGCAGTTCTTC. Translation gives CASSARGTSGFMGQFF.